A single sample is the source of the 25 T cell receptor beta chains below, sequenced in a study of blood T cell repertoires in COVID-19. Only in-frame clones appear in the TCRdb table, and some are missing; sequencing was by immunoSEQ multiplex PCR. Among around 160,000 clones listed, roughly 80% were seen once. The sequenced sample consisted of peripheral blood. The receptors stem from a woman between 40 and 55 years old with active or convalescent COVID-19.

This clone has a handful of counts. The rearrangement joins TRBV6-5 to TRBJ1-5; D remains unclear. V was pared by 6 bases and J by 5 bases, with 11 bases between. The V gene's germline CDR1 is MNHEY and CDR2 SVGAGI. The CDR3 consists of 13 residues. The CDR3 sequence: CASRGSPDQPQHF. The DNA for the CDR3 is TGTGCCAGCAGGGGCAGCCCCGATCAGCCCCAGCATTTT.

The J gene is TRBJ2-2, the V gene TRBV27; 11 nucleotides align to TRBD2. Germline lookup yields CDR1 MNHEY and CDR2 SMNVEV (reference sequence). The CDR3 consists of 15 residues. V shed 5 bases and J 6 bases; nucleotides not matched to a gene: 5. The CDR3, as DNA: TGTGCCAGCAGTATCCTAGCGGGGGGCCCCGGGGAGCTGTTTTTT. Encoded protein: CASSILAGGPGELFF.

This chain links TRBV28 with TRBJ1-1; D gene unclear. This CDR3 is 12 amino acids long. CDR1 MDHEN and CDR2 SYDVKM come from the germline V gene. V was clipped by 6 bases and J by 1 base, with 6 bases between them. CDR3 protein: CASSSSNTEAFF. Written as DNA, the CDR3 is TGTGCCAGCAGCTCGTCGAACACTGAAGCTTTCTTT.

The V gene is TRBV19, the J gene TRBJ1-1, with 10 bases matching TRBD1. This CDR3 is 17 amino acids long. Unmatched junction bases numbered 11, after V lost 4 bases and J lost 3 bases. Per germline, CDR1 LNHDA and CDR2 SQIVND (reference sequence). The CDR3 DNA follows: TGTGCCAGTAGTACCCGACAGGGGGCCTTTCTCTACACTGAAGCTTTCTTT. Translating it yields CASSTRQGAFLYTEAFF.

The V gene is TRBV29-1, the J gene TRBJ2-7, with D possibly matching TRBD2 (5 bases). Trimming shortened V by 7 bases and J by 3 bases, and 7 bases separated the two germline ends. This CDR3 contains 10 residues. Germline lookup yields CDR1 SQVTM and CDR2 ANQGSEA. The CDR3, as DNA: TGCAGCGCCCGGGACTACGAGCAGTACTTC. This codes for CSARDYEQYF.

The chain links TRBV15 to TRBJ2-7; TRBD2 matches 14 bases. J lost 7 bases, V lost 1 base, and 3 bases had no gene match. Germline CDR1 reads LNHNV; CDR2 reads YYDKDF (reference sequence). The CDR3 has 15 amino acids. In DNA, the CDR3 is TGTGCCACCAGCAGAGGACTAGCGGGGGGGAGGGAGCAGTACTTC. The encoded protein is CATSRGLAGGREQYF.

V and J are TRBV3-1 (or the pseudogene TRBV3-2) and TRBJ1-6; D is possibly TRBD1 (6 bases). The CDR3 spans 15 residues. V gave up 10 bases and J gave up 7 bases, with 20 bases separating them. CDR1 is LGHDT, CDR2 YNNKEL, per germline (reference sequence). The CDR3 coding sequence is TGTGCCACCCAAACTATCCAGGGGACGAATTCACCCCTCCACTTT. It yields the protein CATQTIQGTNSPLHF.

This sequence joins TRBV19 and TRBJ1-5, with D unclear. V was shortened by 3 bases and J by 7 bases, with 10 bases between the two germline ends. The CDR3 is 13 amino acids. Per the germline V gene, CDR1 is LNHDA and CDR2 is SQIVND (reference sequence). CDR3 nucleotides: TGTGCCAGTAGTATTATGGCAGGCCAGCCCCAGCATTTT. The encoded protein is CASSIMAGQPQHF.

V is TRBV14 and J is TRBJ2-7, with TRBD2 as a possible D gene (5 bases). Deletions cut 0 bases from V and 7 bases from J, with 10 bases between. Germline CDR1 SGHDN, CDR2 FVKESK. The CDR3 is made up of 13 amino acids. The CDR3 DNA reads TGTGCCAGCAGCCAAGATGGAAGGACTGAGCAGTACTTC. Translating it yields CASSQDGRTEQYF.

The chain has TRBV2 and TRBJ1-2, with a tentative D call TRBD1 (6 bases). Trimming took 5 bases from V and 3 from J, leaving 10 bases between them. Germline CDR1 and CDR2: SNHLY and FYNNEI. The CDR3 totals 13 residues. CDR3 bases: TGTGCCAGCAGTCAACAGGGAGACTATGGCTACACCTTC. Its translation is CASSQQGDYGYTF.

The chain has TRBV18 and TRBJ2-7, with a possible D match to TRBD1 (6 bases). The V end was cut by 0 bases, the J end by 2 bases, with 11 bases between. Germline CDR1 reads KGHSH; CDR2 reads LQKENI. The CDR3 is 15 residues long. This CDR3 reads CASSPPETGPYEQYF. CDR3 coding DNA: TGTGCCAGCTCACCACCGGAGACAGGACCCTACGAGCAGTACTTC.

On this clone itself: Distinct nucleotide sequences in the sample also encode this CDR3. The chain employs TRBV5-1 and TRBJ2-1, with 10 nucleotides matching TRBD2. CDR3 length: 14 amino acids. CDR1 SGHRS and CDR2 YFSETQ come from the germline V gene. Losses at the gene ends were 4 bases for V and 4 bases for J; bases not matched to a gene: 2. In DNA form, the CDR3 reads TGCGCCAGCAGCAGGACTAGCGGTTACAATGAGCAGTTCTTC. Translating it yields CASSRTSGYNEQFF. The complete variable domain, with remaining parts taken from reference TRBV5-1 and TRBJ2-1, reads KAGVTQTPRYLIKTRGQQVTLSCSPISGHRSVSWYQQTPGQGLQFLFEYFSETQRNKGNFPGRFSGRQFSNSRSEMNVSTLELGDSALYLCASSRTSGYNEQFFGPGTRLTVL.

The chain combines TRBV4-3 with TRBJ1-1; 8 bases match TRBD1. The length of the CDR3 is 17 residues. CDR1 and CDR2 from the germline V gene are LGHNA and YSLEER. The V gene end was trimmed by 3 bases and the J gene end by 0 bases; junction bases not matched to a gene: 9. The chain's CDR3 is CASSQGTGRGLNTEAFF. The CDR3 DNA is TGCGCCAGCAGCCAGGGGACAGGTCGGGGTTTGAACACTGAAGCTTTCTTT.

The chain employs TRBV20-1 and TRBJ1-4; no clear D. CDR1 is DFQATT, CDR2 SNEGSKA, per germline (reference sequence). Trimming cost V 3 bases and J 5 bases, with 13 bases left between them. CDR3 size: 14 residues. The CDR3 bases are TGCAGTGCTAGTACCTTGCGGCTAAATGAAAAACTGTTTTTT. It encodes CSASTLRLNEKLFF.

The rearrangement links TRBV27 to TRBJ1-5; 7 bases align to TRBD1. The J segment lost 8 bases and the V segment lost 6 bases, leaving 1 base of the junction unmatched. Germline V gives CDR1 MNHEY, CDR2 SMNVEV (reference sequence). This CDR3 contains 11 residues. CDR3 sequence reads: CASRTGKPQHF. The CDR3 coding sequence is TGTGCCAGCAGGACAGGGAAGCCCCAGCATTTT.

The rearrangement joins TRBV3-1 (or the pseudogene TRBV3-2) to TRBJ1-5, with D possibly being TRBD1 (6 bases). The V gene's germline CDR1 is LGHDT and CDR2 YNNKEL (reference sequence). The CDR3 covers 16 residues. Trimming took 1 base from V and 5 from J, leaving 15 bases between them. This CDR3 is CASSQGTGTNDQPQHF. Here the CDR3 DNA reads TGTGCCAGCAGCCAAGGAACAGGGACCAACGATCAGCCCCAGCATTTT.

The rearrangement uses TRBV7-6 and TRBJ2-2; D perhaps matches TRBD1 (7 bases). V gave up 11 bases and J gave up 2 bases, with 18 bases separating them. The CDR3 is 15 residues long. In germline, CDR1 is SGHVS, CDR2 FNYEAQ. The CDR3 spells CAGTGGGGNTGELFF. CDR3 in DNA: TGTGCCGGGACTGGAGGGGGCGGTAACACCGGGGAGCTGTTTTTT.

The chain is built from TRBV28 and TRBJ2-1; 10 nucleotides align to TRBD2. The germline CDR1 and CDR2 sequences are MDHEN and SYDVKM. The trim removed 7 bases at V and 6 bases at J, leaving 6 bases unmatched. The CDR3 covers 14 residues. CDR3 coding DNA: TGTGCCAGCACCATTAGCGGGAGGAGCAATGAGCAGTTCTTC. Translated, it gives CASTISGRSNEQFF.

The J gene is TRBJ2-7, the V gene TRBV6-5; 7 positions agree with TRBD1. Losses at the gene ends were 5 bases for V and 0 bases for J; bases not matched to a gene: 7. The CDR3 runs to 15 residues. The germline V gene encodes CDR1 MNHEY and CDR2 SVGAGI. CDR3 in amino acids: CASSRTGAISYEQYF. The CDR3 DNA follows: TGTGCCAGCAGTCGTACAGGGGCCATCTCCTACGAGCAGTACTTC.

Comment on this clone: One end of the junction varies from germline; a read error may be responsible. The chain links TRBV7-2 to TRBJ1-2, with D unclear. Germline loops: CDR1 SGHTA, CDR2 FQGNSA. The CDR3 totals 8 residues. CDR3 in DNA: TGTGCCAGCAGCTCCCGGTCCTTC. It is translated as CASSSRSF.

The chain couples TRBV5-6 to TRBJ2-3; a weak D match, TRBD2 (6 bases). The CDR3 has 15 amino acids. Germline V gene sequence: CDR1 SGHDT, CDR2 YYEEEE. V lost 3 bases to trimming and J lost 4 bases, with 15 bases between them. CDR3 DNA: TGTGCCAGCAGCTCTTCGCGGGGATCGGCAGATACGCAGTATTTT. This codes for CASSSSRGSADTQYF.

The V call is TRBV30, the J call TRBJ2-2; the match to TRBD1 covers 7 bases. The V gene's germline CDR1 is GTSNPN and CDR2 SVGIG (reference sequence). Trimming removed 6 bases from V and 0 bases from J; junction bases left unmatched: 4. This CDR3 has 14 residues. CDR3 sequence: CACGDSSNTGELFF. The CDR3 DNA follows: TGTGCCTGTGGGGACAGCTCGAACACCGGGGAGCTGTTTTTT.

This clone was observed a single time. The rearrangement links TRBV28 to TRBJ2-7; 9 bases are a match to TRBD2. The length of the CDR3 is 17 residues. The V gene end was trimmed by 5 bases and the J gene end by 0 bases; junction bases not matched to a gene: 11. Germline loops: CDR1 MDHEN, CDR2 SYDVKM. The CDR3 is CASSHGLGLADSYEQYF. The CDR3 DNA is TGTGCCAGCAGTCACGGCTTGGGACTAGCTGACTCCTACGAGCAGTACTTC.

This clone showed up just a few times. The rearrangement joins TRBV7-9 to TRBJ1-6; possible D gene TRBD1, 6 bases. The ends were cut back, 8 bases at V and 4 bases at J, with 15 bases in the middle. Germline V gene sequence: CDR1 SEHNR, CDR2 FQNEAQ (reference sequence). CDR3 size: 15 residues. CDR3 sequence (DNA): TGTGCCAGCGCAGATGGGGGCGAATATAATTCACCCCTCCACTTT. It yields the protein CASADGGEYNSPLHF.

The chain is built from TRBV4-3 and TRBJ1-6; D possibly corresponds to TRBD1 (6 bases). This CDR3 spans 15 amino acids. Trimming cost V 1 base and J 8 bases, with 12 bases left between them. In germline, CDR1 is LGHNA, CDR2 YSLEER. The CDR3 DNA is TGCGCCAGCAGCCAAGTCGCAGGGGATGATTCACCCCTCCACTTT. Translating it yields CASSQVAGDDSPLHF.